The 17 T cell receptor beta chains in this list originate from one sample, sequenced in a study of identical twins. TCRdb fed the 5' RACE reads into MiXCR, producing one record per CDR3 protein. Of about 790,000 distinct CDR3 sequences in the sample, roughly 18% were seen once. The data also belong to a second study, concerning T cells expressing NK-cell markers.

Material for sequencing was PBMCs. These receptors were taken from a woman aged 18-29 years in good health.

This clonotype was seen more than once but under ten times. The chain couples TRBV29-1 to TRBJ2-5; TRBD1 matches 8 bases. The germline V gene encodes CDR1 SQVTM and CDR2 ANQGSEA. CDR3 length: 12 residues. J was trimmed by 5 bases and V by 7 bases; bases with no gene match: 6. The CDR3 DNA follows: TGCAGCGCCGGACAGGGCCGTGAGACCCAGTACTTC. As protein: CSAGQGRETQYF.

The chain joins TRBV15 to TRBJ2-3; a weak D match, TRBD1 (6 bases). V gave up 3 bases and J gave up 1 base, with 14 bases separating them. Germline assignment: CDR1 LNHNV and CDR2 YYDKDF (reference sequence). The CDR3 is 16 amino acids. The CDR3 spells CATSRTRGLGTDTQYF. Written as DNA, the CDR3 is TGTGCCACCAGCAGGACCAGGGGTCTGGGCACAGATACGCAGTATTTT.

This chain links TRBV20-1 with TRBJ2-3; a possible D gene is TRBD2 (7 bases). Germline V gene data show CDR1 as DFQATT and CDR2 as SNEGSKA (reference sequence). The V gene lost 6 bases and the J gene lost 4 bases, with 20 bases spanning the gap. The CDR3 has 15 residues. CDR3 DNA: TGCAGTGCCATCGAGGGAGGGAGGGGGGCAGATACGCAGTATTTT. This gives the protein CSAIEGGRGADTQYF.

This clonotype occurred many times. The rearrangement uses TRBV20-1 and TRBJ1-4; 8 nucleotides agree with TRBD1. V was clipped by 6 bases and J by 7 bases; unmatched bases: 7. CDR3 size: 13 residues. CDR1 is DFQATT and CDR2 is SNEGSKA in the germline V gene (reference sequence). CDR3 amino acids: CSAVVRGREKLFF. CDR3 in DNA: TGCAGTGCCGTCGTCAGGGGGCGTGAAAAACTGTTTTTT.

This clonotype showed up just a few times. The chain employs TRBV29-1 and TRBJ1-2; D is unresolved. The CDR3 totals 13 residues. The V end was cut by 4 bases, the J end by 0 bases, with 9 bases between. CDR1 SQVTM and CDR2 ANQGSEA come from the germline V gene. The CDR3 protein is CSVAPRANYGYTF. CDR3 coding DNA: TGCAGCGTTGCCCCTCGGGCTAACTATGGCTACACCTTC.

This clonotype was counted between two and nine times. As DNA, the CDR3 is TGCAGTGCTTACGCTCGGACTAGCGGGGTCTACGAGCAGTACTTC. Amino acids: CSAYARTSGVYEQYF. The chain links TRBV20-1 to TRBJ2-7; 12 bases are shared with TRBD2. This CDR3 region has 15 residues. The ends lost 5 bases at V and 3 bases at J; junction bases unmatched: 8. Germline V lookup: CDR1 DFQATT, CDR2 SNEGSKA (reference sequence).

The chain joins TRBV7-9 to TRBJ1-2, with unresolved D. Trimming removed 5 bases at V and 11 bases at J, with 15 bases between. The germline CDR1 and CDR2 sequences are SEHNR and FQNEAQ (reference sequence). The CDR3 runs to 12 residues. In nucleotides, the CDR3 is TGTGCCAGCAGCCAGACGGACGTCGGGTACACCTTC. It specifies CASSQTDVGYTF. Filled out from reference TRBV7-9 and TRBJ1-2, the complete variable domain reads DTGVSQNPRHKITKRGQNVTFRCDPISEHNRLYWYRQTLGQGPEFLTYFQNEAQLEKSRLLSDRFSAERPKGSFSTLEIQRTEQGDSAMYLCASSQTDVGYTFGSGTRLTVV.

The J gene is TRBJ2-7, the V gene TRBV20-1; tentatively, D is TRBD2 (6 bases). V lost 3 bases, J lost 0 bases, and 18 bases lay in between. This CDR3 has 16 amino acids. Germline V gene sequence: CDR1 DFQATT, CDR2 SNEGSKA (reference sequence). This chain's CDR3 is CSASRLGGASSYEQYF. In nucleotides, the CDR3 is TGCAGTGCTAGTAGGTTAGGCGGGGCCAGCTCCTACGAGCAGTACTTC.

The rearrangement links TRBV20-1 to TRBJ2-3; 8 bases map to TRBD2. Per the germline V gene, CDR1 is DFQATT and CDR2 is SNEGSKA (reference sequence). The junction had 10 bases not matched to a gene; V was cut back by 1 base and J by 4 bases. CDR3 size: 16 residues. CDR3 protein: CSARASNGRAPDTQYF. CDR3 coding DNA: TGCAGTGCTAGAGCCTCTAACGGGAGGGCCCCAGATACGCAGTATTTT.

The chain links TRBV28 to TRBJ2-7; TRBD1 matches at 7 bases. V lost 2 bases and J lost 1; bases outside the gene matches: 14. This CDR3 region has 18 residues. Germline lookup yields CDR1 MDHEN and CDR2 SYDVKM. CDR3 nucleotides: TGTGCCAGCAGTTTACTTGGGACAGCCACTCTTAAATCCTACGAGCAGTACTTC. It specifies CASSLLGTATLKSYEQYF.

This sequence joins TRBV29-1 and TRBJ1-1, with 8 bases identical to TRBD1. CDR3 length: 14 amino acids. Germline values: CDR1 SQVTM, CDR2 ANQGSEA. J was trimmed by 11 bases and V by 7 bases; bases with no gene match: 18. CDR3 in DNA: TGCAGCGCAAGACGACAGGGGAAGAGGATTCGGGCTTTCTTT. Protein product: CSARRQGKRIRAFF.

This clonotype was detected only a few times. The chain links TRBV7-8 to TRBJ2-7; D perhaps matches TRBD1 (7 bases). The ends were cut back, 4 bases at V and 9 bases at J, with 10 bases in the middle. From germline, CDR1 is SGHVS and CDR2 FQNEAQ. The CDR3 runs 11 residues. CDR3 protein: CASSSQGGQYF. The CDR3 DNA follows: TGTGCCAGCAGCTCCCAGGGGGGGCAGTACTTC.

Here the CDR3 DNA reads TGTGCCAGCAGCTTCCTGTCGACGGGAAACACTGAAGCTTTCTTT. Translated, it gives CASSFLSTGNTEAFF. The chain carries TRBV6-1 and TRBJ1-1; D remains ambiguous. The germline V gene has CDR1 MNHNS and CDR2 SASEGT. The CDR3 runs to 15 residues. V lost 6 bases to trimming and J lost 2 bases, with 16 bases between them.

The V gene is TRBV4-3, the J gene TRBJ1-2, with D uncertain. Germline CDR1 and CDR2: LGHNA and YSLEER. This CDR3 region has 15 residues. The germline V and J ends were trimmed by 0 bases and 1 base, with 9 bases remaining between them. CDR3: CASSQEREGNYGYTF. In DNA, the CDR3 is TGCGCCAGCAGCCAAGAACGGGAGGGTAACTATGGCTACACCTTC.

The rearrangement uses TRBV5-1 and TRBJ1-6; unclear D gene. The V gene lost 1 base and the J gene lost 6 bases, with 11 bases spanning the gap. The CDR3 loop spans 15 amino acids. Germline V lookup: CDR1 SGHRS, CDR2 YFSETQ. The CDR3 loop reads CASSLQLGGNSPLHF. The CDR3 region has the DNA TGCGCCAGCAGCTTGCAGCTAGGCGGTAATTCACCCCTCCACTTT.

This clonotype was recorded at least ten times. The V gene is TRBV7-6, the J gene TRBJ2-1, with 8 bases fitting TRBD1. Unmatched junction bases numbered 4, after V lost 5 bases and J lost 7 bases. Germline V lookup: CDR1 SGHVS, CDR2 FNYEAQ. The CDR3 totals 13 residues. The CDR3 coding sequence is TGTGCCAGCAGCATCGGACAGGGAAATGAGCAGTTCTTC. This gives the protein CASSIGQGNEQFF. The variable domain in full, completed from reference TRBV7-6 and TRBJ2-1, reads GAGVSQSPRYKVTKRGQDVALRCDPISGHVSLYWYRQALGQGPEFLTYFNYEAQQDKSGLPNDRFSAERPEGSISTLTIQRTEQRDSAMYRCASSIGQGNEQFFGPGTRLTVL.

This clonotype was seen only a few times. This chain joins TRBV6-1 and TRBJ2-7; tentative D call: TRBD1 (5 bases). The germline V and J ends were trimmed by 6 bases and 0 bases, with 18 bases remaining between them. The CDR3 is made up of 16 amino acids. Germline loops: CDR1 MNHNS, CDR2 SASEGT. CDR3 loop: CASSPSPQGPSYEQYF. CDR3 coding DNA: TGTGCCAGCAGCCCATCTCCCCAGGGTCCCTCCTACGAGCAGTACTTC.